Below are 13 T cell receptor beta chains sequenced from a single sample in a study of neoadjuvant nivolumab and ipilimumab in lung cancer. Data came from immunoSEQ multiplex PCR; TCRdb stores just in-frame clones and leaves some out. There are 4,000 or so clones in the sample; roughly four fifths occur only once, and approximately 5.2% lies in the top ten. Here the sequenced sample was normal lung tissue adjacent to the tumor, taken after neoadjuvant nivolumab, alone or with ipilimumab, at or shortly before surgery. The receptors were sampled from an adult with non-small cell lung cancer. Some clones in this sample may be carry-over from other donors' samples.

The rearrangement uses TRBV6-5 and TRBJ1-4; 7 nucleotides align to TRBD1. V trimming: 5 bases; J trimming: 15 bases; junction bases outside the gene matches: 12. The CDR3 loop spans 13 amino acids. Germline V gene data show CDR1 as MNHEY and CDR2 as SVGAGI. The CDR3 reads CASSPTPTGSVFF. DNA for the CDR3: TGTGCCAGCAGTCCTACCCCGACAGGGTCCGTGTTTTTT.

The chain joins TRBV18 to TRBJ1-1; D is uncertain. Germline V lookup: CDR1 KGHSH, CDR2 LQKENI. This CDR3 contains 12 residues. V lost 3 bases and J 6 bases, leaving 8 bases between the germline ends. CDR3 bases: TGTGCCAGCTCACCGTCGTCGGCTGAAGCTTTCTTT. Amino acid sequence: CASSPSSAEAFF.

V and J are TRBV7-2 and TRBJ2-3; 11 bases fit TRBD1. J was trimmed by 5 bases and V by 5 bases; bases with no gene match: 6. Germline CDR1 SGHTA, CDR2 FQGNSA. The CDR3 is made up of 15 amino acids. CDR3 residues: CASSQGQGVRDTQYF. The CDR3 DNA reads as TGTGCCAGCAGCCAGGGACAGGGGGTTAGAGATACGCAGTATTTT.

The CDR3 DNA follows: TGTGCCAGTACCCCAGCAGGTGGAAGGATACGGCCCCAGCATTTT. Translation gives CASTPAGGRIRPQHF. This rearrangement joins TRBV19 to TRBJ1-5; D unresolved. Looked up from germline, CDR1 is LNHDA and CDR2 is SQIVND (reference sequence). Trimming shortened V by 7 bases and J by 9 bases, and 22 bases separated the two germline ends. The CDR3 is 15 residues long.

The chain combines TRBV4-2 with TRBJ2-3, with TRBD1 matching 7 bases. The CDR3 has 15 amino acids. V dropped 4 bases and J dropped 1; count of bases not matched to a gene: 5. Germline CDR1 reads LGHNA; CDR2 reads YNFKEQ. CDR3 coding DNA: TGTGCCAGCAGCCCATCCGGGACAGGCACAGATACGCAGTATTTT. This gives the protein CASSPSGTGTDTQYF.

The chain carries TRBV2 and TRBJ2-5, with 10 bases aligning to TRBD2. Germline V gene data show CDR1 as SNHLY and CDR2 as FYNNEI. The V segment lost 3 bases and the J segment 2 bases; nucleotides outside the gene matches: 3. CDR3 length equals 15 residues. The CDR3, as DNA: TGTGCCAGCAGTGACGGACTAGCGGTACAAGAGACCCAGTACTTC. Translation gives CASSDGLAVQETQYF. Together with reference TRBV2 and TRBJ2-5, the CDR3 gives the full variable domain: EPEVTQTPSHQVTQMGQEVILRCVPISNHLYFYWYRQILGQKVEFLVSFYNNEISEKSEIFDDQFSVERPDGSNFTLKIRSTKLEDSAMYFCASSDGLAVQETQYFGPGTRLLVL.

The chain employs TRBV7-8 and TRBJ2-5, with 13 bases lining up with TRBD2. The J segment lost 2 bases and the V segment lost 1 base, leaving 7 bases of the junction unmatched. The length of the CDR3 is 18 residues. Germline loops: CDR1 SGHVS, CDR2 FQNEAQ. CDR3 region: CASSLGTSGRRGQETQYF. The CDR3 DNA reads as TGTGCCAGCAGCTTAGGGACTAGCGGGAGAAGGGGGCAAGAGACCCAGTACTTC.

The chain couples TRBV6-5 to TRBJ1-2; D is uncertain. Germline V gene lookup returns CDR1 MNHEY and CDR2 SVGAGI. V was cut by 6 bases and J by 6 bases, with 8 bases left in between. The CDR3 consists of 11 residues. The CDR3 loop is CASRYEHGYTF. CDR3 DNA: TGTGCCAGCAGATACGAACATGGCTACACCTTC.

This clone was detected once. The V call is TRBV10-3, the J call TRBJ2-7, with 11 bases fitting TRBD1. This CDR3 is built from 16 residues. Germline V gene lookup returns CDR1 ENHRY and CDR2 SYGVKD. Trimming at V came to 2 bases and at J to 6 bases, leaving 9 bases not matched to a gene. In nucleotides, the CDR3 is TGTGCCATCAGTGAGGGGACAGGGGGACCCAACGTCGAGCAGTACTTC. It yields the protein CAISEGTGGPNVEQYF.

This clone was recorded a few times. The CDR3 DNA reads as TGTGCCAGCTCGCCCAGGTCGGGCGTCGGCACTGAAGCTTTCTTT. This sequence encodes CASSPRSGVGTEAFF. The V call is TRBV18, the J call TRBJ1-1; D is unresolved. The CDR3 runs to 15 residues. Trimming cost V 6 bases and J 4 bases, with 18 bases left between them. Germline V lookup: CDR1 KGHSH, CDR2 LQKENI.

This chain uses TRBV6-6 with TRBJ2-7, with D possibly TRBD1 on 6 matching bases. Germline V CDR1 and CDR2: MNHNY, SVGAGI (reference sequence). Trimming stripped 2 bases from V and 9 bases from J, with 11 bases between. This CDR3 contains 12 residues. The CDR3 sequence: CASSYSGGGQYF. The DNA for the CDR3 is TGTGCCAGCAGTTACAGTGGGGGCGGGCAGTACTTC.

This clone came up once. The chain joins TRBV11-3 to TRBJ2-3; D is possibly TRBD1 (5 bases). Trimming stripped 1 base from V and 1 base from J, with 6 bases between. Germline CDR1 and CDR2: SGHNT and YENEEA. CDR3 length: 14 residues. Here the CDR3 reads CASSLVQGTDTQYF. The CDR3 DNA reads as TGTGCCAGCAGCTTAGTACAGGGCACAGATACGCAGTATTTT.

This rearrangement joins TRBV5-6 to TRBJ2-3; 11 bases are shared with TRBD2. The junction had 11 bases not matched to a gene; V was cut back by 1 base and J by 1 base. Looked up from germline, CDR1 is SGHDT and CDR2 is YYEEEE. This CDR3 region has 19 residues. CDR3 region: CASSLQGSGGAGGTDTQYF. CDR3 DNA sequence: TGTGCCAGCAGCTTGCAAGGTAGCGGGGGGGCCGGGGGCACAGATACGCAGTATTTT.